This T cell receptor (beta chain) stems from a study of neurological immune-mediated disorders. In the case of this clonotype: Its matching antigen is unknown.

The CDR3 spans 16 residues. Germline lookup yields CDR1 MNHEY and CDR2 SVGAGI. The V end lost 0 bases, the J end lost 0 bases, and 8 bases lay between the germline ends. The authors produced cDNA by 5'RACE using 10-nucleotide random UMIs. TCRdb passed the 5' RACE reads through MiXCR, listing each CDR3 protein once. The repertoire holds roughly 120,000 distinct CDR3 sequences, roughly 3.2% seen once, with 1% to 1.5% in the top ten. General study results and limits: Expanded clones shared no CDR3 amino acid sequences across subjects, suggesting private repertoires in all groups.

The study built unsorted libraries from 2 million PBMCs kept at -80 C. The sequenced material came from PBMCs. This rearrangement joins TRBV6-5 to TRBJ2-2, with D perhaps TRBD1 (6 bases). This clonotype originated in a woman in her 30s with multiple sclerosis. For the CDR3, the DNA is TGTGCCAGCAGTTACTCGACAGGCCCGAACACCGGGGAGCTGTTTTTT. Translating gives CASSYSTGPNTGELFF.